This T cell receptor beta chain stems from a study of cytomegalovirus exposure and HLA in healthy donors. Study summary: Sequencing of 180 million or so T cells in an earlier analysis found more than 100 million unique TCR beta sequences. General observations from the study: CMV serostatus was the only recorded immune exposure for donors.

CDR3 length: 14 residues. The V end was cut by 6 bases, the J end by 6 bases, with 17 bases between. Germline CDR1 reads MNHNS; CDR2 reads SASEGT. Comments on this clone: The antigen remains unidentified.

60 Vbeta and 13 Jbeta primers were used in PCR. Produced via immunoSEQ multiplex PCR; TCRdb's table is partial and in-frame only. The data hold 90,000 to 100,000 clones, with more than 70% observed a single time. Specimen: PBMCs. The clonotype comes from a female donor in good health and CMV-seronegative. This chain joins TRBV6-1 and TRBJ1-2; D gene unclear. This CDR3 is CASRLTAVGDGYTF. CDR3 DNA: TGTGCCAGCAGGCTAACAGCGGTGGGTGATGGCTACACCTTC.